This T cell receptor beta chain comes out of a study of shared clonotypes between healthy human individuals. The table came from immunoSEQ multiplex PCR; TCRdb's copy has only in-frame clones and leaves some out. The repertoire includes 2 million to 2.5 million clones, about 92% of them detected once, and more than 1.5% sits in the top ten. CDR3 length: 15 residues. Trimming at V came to 2 bases and at J to 3 bases, leaving 3 bases not matched to a gene. Per germline, CDR1 GTSNPN and CDR2 SVGIG (reference sequence). Naive CD8 populations comprised CD45RO-negative cells positively selected for CCR7, excluding terminally differentiated effector memory CD45RA+ cells. This clone is a singleton in its sample.

The sequence came from a man younger than 35 in good health. Some clones in this sample may be carry-over from other donors' samples. The sequenced sample was naive CD8+ T cells from PBMCs. V is TRBV30 and J is TRBJ1-4, with 10 bases matching TRBD1. The chain's CDR3 is CAWSPGQGANEKLFF. The CDR3 bases are TGTGCCTGGAGTCCCGGACAGGGGGCTAATGAAAAACTGTTTTTT.